The text below deals with one T cell receptor beta chain. Its antigen is not known. These data are taken from a study of shared clonotypes between healthy human individuals. The wider study: The study used three CD4 naive, three CD4 memory, two CD8 naive and one CD8 memory plate per donor. Study-wide points: Among a few donors, approximately 4.6% of naive CD4 clonotypes were found in common.

The test was conducted at deep level. The table came from immunoSEQ multiplex PCR; TCRdb's copy has only in-frame clones and leaves some out. The table records fewer than 3 million clones, less than 95% of them present only once. The CDR3 covers 15 residues. The ends were cut back, 3 bases at V and 5 bases at J, with 17 bases in the middle. Germline V gene data show CDR1 as SGDLS and CDR2 as YYNGEE. This clonotype was sampled from a young man in good health. Some clones in this sample may be carry-over from other donors' samples. The V and J genes are TRBV9 and TRBJ2-5, with D possibly being TRBD2 (5 bases). Material for sequencing was naive CD4+ T cells from PBMCs. The subset here: CD45RA+ positively selected. DNA of the CDR3: TGTGCCAGCAGCGGGGCCCAACCTCCGGGGGAGACCCAGTACTTC. Protein sequence: CASSGAQPPGETQYF.